This record looks at one T cell receptor (beta chain) sequence and its context. This sample was taken from a study of CD8 T cells in Susac syndrome. The CDR3 length is 13 residues. Germline V gene sequence: CDR1 GTSNPN, CDR2 SVGIG (reference sequence). V trimming: 4 bases; J trimming: 14 bases; junction bases outside the gene matches: 9. The RNA input was roughly 0.45 to 1 ug, and it was reverse transcribed with random hexamers. From the immunoSEQ multiplex PCR reads, TCRdb called clonotypes with MiXCR, one entry per CDR3 protein. The table lists about 300,000 distinct CDR3 sequences, roughly 85% of them singletons.

This chain connects TRBV30 to TRBJ2-1; 12 bases agree with TRBD2. The source is a human donor with multiple sclerosis. Source material: CD8+ T cells from PBMCs. As DNA, the CDR3 is TGTGCCTGGACGGCTAGCGGGAGGGGTGGTAAGTTCTTC. Its protein product is CAWTASGRGGKFF.